One sample yielded the 23 T cell receptor beta chains listed below, sequenced in a study of OX40 agonist ivuxolimab in advanced cancers. The method was immunoSEQ multiplex PCR; TCRdb's version includes in-frame clones alone and lacks a portion of them. The table has tens of thousands of clones, around 90% seen once. Here the sequenced sample was CD4+ or CD8+ T cells sorted from blood, taken in a trial of the OX40 agonist ivuxolimab. Receptors originate from an adult with an advanced solid tumor such as melanoma, head and neck, liver or kidney cancer.

This rearrangement joins TRBV9 to TRBJ2-7; D might be TRBD1 or TRBD2, each matching 6 bases. The CDR3 has 14 residues. Germline values: CDR1 SGDLS, CDR2 YYNGEE. Between the trimmed V and J ends, which lost 0 bases and 2 bases, there was a span of 9 bases. Written as DNA, the CDR3 is TGTGCCAGCAGCGTAGAGGGGGGCCCCTACGAGCAGTACTTC. This encodes CASSVEGGPYEQYF.

The CDR3, as DNA: TGTGCCTGGAGTGTTATGCAGGGTGCCTACGAGCAGTACTTC. It codes for CAWSVMQGAYEQYF. This rearrangement joins TRBV30 to TRBJ2-7, with TRBD1 as a possible D gene (5 bases). Germline CDR1 is GTSNPN and CDR2 is SVGIG (reference sequence). Trimming took off 0 bases at V and 2 bases at J, with 11 bases between the two ends. This CDR3 contains 14 residues.

This clone has more than one count but fewer than ten. The chain combines TRBV4-3 with TRBJ1-1; D remains unclear. With 0 bases removed from V and 5 bases from J, the gap between germline ends came to 4 bases. This CDR3 is 12 amino acids long. Germline CDR1 reads LGHNA; CDR2 reads YSLEER. The CDR3 protein is CASSQDGTEAFF. As DNA, the CDR3 is TGCGCCAGCAGCCAAGATGGAACTGAAGCTTTCTTT.

The sample holds one count of this clone. The V gene is TRBV5-6, the J gene TRBJ2-7; unclear D gene. Per germline, CDR1 SGHDT and CDR2 YYEEEE. Trimming left V 2 bases short and J 2 bases short, with 8 bases between. CDR3 length: 13 amino acids. The CDR3 reads CASSFRRPYEQYF. CDR3 in DNA: TGTGCCAGCAGCTTCCGCAGACCCTACGAGCAGTACTTC.

The rearrangement links TRBV4-1 to TRBJ2-7; 8 bases line up with TRBD2. Germline V gene data show CDR1 as MGHRA and CDR2 as YSYEKL. This CDR3 spans 16 amino acids. Germline trimming cut 4 bases from V and 7 bases from J; bases unmatched to any gene: 15. CDR3 amino acids: CASSPLTGPGGGEQYF. CDR3 in DNA: TGCGCCAGCAGCCCCTTAACCGGACCGGGGGGGGGAGAGCAGTACTTC.

This chain joins TRBV4-1 and TRBJ2-5; D remains unclear. The germline CDR1 and CDR2 sequences are MGHRA and YSYEKL. The CDR3 covers 12 residues. V lost 3 bases and J lost 5, with 7 bases in between. DNA of the CDR3: TGCGCCAGCAGCCAGGGGAATGAGACCCAGTACTTC. It is translated as CASSQGNETQYF.

The V call is TRBV30, the J call TRBJ2-1; the D gene is possibly TRBD2 (7 bases). CDR1 and CDR2 from the germline V gene are GTSNPN and SVGIG (reference sequence). V shed 1 base and J shed 6 bases, with 28 bases lying between them. This CDR3 has 19 residues. The CDR3 DNA sequence: TGTGCCTGGAGTGCCGGGGGCTATGGCGGGAGAGGGGTGGCCAATGAGCAGTTCTTC. This sequence encodes CAWSAGGYGGRGVANEQFF.

The V and J genes are TRBV9 and TRBJ2-2, with 12 bases matching TRBD2. Germline values: CDR1 SGDLS, CDR2 YYNGEE. Trimming at V came to 3 bases and at J to 7 bases, leaving 4 bases not matched to a gene. This CDR3 is 15 amino acids long. The CDR3 region has the DNA TGTGCCAGCAGCGCGACTAGCGGGAGTATCGGGGAGCTGTTTTTT. This codes for CASSATSGSIGELFF.

This CDR3 is CASSPEPGQGEQYF. The CDR3, as DNA: TGTGCCAGCAGCCCAGAACCGGGACAGGGCGAGCAGTACTTC. The V call is TRBV7-6, the J call TRBJ2-7, with TRBD1 matching over 9 bases. The CDR3 contains 14 residues. V was clipped by 5 bases and J by 6 bases; unmatched bases: 8. Looked up from germline, CDR1 is SGHVS and CDR2 is FNYEAQ.

The chain recombines TRBV9 with TRBJ2-2, with 14 bases fitting TRBD2. CDR3 length equals 15 residues. Germline-derived CDR1 and CDR2 are SGDLS and YYNGEE. With V trimmed by 3 bases and J by 6 bases, 1 base remained unmatched. The CDR3 here is CASSGLAGGPGELFF. The CDR3 DNA is TGTGCCAGCAGCGGACTAGCGGGGGGGCCCGGGGAGCTGTTTTTT.

V and J are TRBV2 and TRBJ2-7; D unresolved. This CDR3 has 14 amino acids. Germline CDR1 reads SNHLY; CDR2 reads FYNNEI. Trimming shortened V by 1 base and J by 0 bases, and 7 bases separated the two germline ends. The DNA for the CDR3 is TGTGCCAGCAGTGAAGGGGGTAGCTCCTACGAGCAGTACTTC. Amino acid sequence: CASSEGGSSYEQYF.

V gene TRBV7-3 combines with J gene TRBJ1-1; D is possibly TRBD1 (5 bases). The V gene's germline CDR1 is SGHTA and CDR2 FQGTGA. The CDR3 has 10 residues. Trimming stripped 10 bases from V and 10 bases from J, with 13 bases between. The CDR3 sequence is CATGTRGAFF. The CDR3 DNA reads TGTGCCACCGGGACCCGAGGAGCTTTCTTT.

As for this clone: Here the CDR3 omits its conserved ending phenylalanine or tryptophan, so a read error is the likely source. The chain couples TRBV11-2 to TRBJ1-5; perhaps TRBD1 as D (6 bases). Trimming removed 1 base from V and 4 bases from J, with 8 bases in between. The CDR3 has 14 residues. CDR1 SGHAT and CDR2 FQNNGV come from the germline V gene. The CDR3 loop reads CASSLGTVNQPQHL. The CDR3 DNA reads TGTGCCAGCAGCTTAGGGACAGTGAATCAGCCCCAGCATCTT.

Note on this clone: At one end, the junction sequence differs from germline, possibly due to a read error. This chain links TRBV7-7 with TRBJ1-1; D gene unclear. CDR1 is SSHAT and CDR2 is FNYEAQ in the germline V gene (reference sequence). The CDR3 contains 13 residues. The CDR3 bases are TGTGCTAGCAGCTTAAGGGTGGACACTGAAGCTTTCTTT. It encodes CASSLRVDTEAFF. Full variable domain (remainder filled in from reference TRBV7-7 and TRBJ1-1): GAGVSQSPRYKVTKRGQDVTLRCDPISSHATLYWYQQALGQGPEFLTYFNYEAQPDKSGLPSDRFSAERPEGSISTLTIQRTEQRDSAMYRCASSLRVDTEAFFGQGTRLTVV.

The J gene is TRBJ2-1, the V gene TRBV4-3; TRBD2 aligns across 11 bases. This CDR3 is 18 amino acids long. Germline trimming cut 1 base from V and 12 bases from J; bases unmatched to any gene: 17. Looked up from germline, CDR1 is LGHNA and CDR2 is YSLEER. The DNA of the CDR3 is TGCGCCAGCAGCCAAGGGGAACTAGCGGGGGCCCTAAACGGGGGGCAGTTCTTC. Translated: CASSQGELAGALNGGQFF.

The CDR3 region is CASSHSLGSGRSETQYF. CDR3 in DNA: TGCGCCAGCAGCCACTCACTGGGTAGCGGGAGGTCTGAGACCCAGTACTTC. This chain connects TRBV4-3 to TRBJ2-5; 10 bases are shared with TRBD2. Unmatched junction bases numbered 12, after V lost 3 bases and J lost 5 bases. The CDR3 has 17 residues. CDR1 is LGHNA, CDR2 YSLEER, per germline.

This chain uses TRBV19 with TRBJ2-5, with D possibly called TRBD1 or TRBD2 (5 bases each). V was pared by 5 bases and J by 2 bases, with 12 bases between. This CDR3 is built from 14 residues. Germline V lookup: CDR1 LNHDA, CDR2 SQIVND (reference sequence). CDR3 amino acids: CASSVGRSQETQYF. CDR3 in DNA: TGTGCCAGTAGTGTGGGACGGTCTCAAGAGACCCAGTACTTC.

As for this clone: One junction end does not reproduce the germline sequence, and a read error may be involved. This chain joins TRBV5-3 and TRBJ1-1, with D maybe TRBD1 (6 bases). TRBV5-3 is given ORF status, its function remaining uncertain. The CDR3 totals 14 residues. The CDR3 DNA sequence: TGTGCCAGCAGCTTGGCCAGAGGGGGTCAGGAAGCTTTCTTT. This sequence encodes CASSLARGGQEAFF.

The chain is built from TRBV4-3 and TRBJ2-7; TRBD1 agrees at 9 bases. The germline V gene encodes CDR1 LGHNA and CDR2 YSLEER. This CDR3 region has 19 residues. Trimming cost V 3 bases and J 0 bases; bases outside gene matches: 15. Here the CDR3 DNA reads TGCGCCAGCAGCCACCTGGGGCCGGCAGGGGACAGGGTCTCCTACGAGCAGTACTTC. Protein: CASSHLGPAGDRVSYEQYF.

The chain is built from TRBV14 and TRBJ2-3; 8 bases align to TRBD2. Germline-derived CDR1 and CDR2 are SGHDN and FVKESK. This CDR3 comprises 17 residues. With V trimmed by 1 base and J by 2 bases, 8 bases remained unmatched. The CDR3 sequence: CASSQVFTSGSTDTQYF. CDR3 sequence (DNA): TGTGCCAGCAGCCAAGTCTTCACTAGCGGTTCCACAGATACGCAGTATTTT.

The gene calls are TRBV4-1 and TRBJ2-1; D tentatively reads TRBD1 or TRBD2 (6 bases each). CDR1 is MGHRA, CDR2 YSYEKL, per germline. The V and J ends lost 0 bases and 6 bases respectively, with 15 bases between them. This CDR3 region has 16 residues. CDR3 protein: CASSQEPAPGANEQFF. CDR3 bases: TGCGCCAGCAGCCAAGAGCCGGCCCCGGGGGCCAATGAGCAGTTCTTC.

The gene calls are TRBV7-3 and TRBJ2-3; tentatively, D is TRBD2 (5 bases). Germline V gene sequence: CDR1 SGHTA, CDR2 FQGTGA. Trimming removed 0 bases at V and 0 bases at J, with 10 bases between. This CDR3 is built from 16 residues. CDR3 protein: CASSLTGGASTDTQYF. In DNA form, the CDR3 reads TGTGCCAGCAGCTTAACCGGAGGAGCTAGCACAGATACGCAGTATTTT.

J is TRBJ2-7 and V is TRBV11-2; no clear D. Trimming removed 1 base from V and 0 bases from J, with 7 bases in between. In germline, CDR1 is SGHAT, CDR2 FQNNGV. The CDR3 covers 14 residues. CDR3 bases: TGTGCCAGCAGCTTAGTCCCGAGCTCCTACGAGCAGTACTTC. Its translation is CASSLVPSSYEQYF. The whole variable domain, filled in from reference TRBV11-2 and TRBJ2-7, reads EAGVAQSPRYKIIEKRQSVAFWCNPISGHATLYWYQQILGQGPKLLIQFQNNGVVDDSQLPKDRFSAERLKGVDSTLKIQPAKLEDSAVYLCASSLVPSSYEQYFGPGTRLTVT.